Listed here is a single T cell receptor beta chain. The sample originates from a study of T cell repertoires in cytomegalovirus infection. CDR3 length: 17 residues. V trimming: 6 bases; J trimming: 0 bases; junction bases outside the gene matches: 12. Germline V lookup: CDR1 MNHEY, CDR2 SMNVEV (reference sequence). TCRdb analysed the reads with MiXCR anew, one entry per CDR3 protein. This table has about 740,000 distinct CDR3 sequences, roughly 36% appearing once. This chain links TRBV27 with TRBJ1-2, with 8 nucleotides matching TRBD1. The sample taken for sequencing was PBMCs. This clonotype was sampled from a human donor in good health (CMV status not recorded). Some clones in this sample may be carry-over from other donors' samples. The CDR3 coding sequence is TGTGCCAGCAGCCGACAGGGGCACGGATCGGCTAACTATGGCTACACCTTC. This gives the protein CASSRQGHGSANYGYTF.